This T cell receptor (beta chain) came from a study of blood T cell repertoires in COVID-19. With 2 bases clipped from V and 4 bases from J, the junction kept 5 bases outside the gene matches. Germline CDR1 and CDR2: MNHNY and SVGAGI (reference sequence). The CDR3 extends over 15 amino acids. Assay used: immunoSEQ multiplex PCR; TCRdb lists only in-frame clones, some missing. There are roughly 180,000 clones in the sample; over 75% occur only once, and about 6.9% lies in the top ten. Sequencing was performed on peripheral blood. The J gene is TRBJ2-3, the V gene TRBV6-6; TRBD1 matches at 8 bases. The sequence came from a man older than 75 with COVID-19, enrolled during active disease. In DNA, the CDR3 is TGTGCCAGCAGTTACCCCGGACAGGGAGCAGATACGCAGTATTTT. This codes for CASSYPGQGADTQYF.